This entry is about one T cell receptor beta chain. Its antigen is as yet unknown. The record originates from a study of response to subunit inactivated influenza vaccine. Points from the study as a whole: Authors suggested each seasonal influenza vaccination recruits few new T cells.

Each CDR3 protein is one row after TCRdb ran MiXCR on the RT-PCR reads. The sample carries hundreds of thousands of distinct CDR3 sequences, approximately 23% recorded once. This sequence originates from a man between 50 and 69 years old who received an inactivated influenza vaccine. The sequenced sample was PBMCs from blood, obtained about 19 months after vaccination.

DNA of the CDR3: TGTGCCAGCAAGTGGGGTTATAGCAATCAGCCCCAGCATTTT. Translated, it gives CASKWGYSNQPQHF. The chain links TRBV28 to TRBJ1-5; no reliable D call. This CDR3 spans 14 amino acids. V lost 7 bases, J lost 0 bases, and 10 bases lay in between. Per germline, CDR1 MDHEN and CDR2 SYDVKM.